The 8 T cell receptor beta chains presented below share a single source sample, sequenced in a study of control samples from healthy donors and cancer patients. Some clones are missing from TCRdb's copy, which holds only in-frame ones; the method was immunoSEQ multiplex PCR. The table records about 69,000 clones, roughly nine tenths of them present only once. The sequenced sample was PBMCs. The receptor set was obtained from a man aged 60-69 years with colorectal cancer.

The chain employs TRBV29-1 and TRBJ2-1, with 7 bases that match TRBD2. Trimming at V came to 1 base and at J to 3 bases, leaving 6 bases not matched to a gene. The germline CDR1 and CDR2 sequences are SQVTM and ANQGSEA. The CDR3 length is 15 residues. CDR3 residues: CSVEARLANYNEQFF. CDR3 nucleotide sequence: TGCAGCGTTGAAGCCAGACTAGCTAACTACAATGAGCAGTTCTTC.

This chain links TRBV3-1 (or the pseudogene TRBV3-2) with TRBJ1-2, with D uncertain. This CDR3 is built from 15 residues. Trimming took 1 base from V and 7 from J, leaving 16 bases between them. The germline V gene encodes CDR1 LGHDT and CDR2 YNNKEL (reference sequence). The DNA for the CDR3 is TGTGCCAGCAGCCAAGTCGATAACCGGGTAGGTGGCTACACCTTC. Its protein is CASSQVDNRVGGYTF.

CDR3 nucleotide sequence: TGTGCCAGCAGTTTATCTAGCGGGGGGGCCGGGGGTGAGCAGTTCTTC. Protein: CASSLSSGGAGGEQFF. The V gene is TRBV6-5, the J gene TRBJ2-1; 12 bases are shared with TRBD2. The CDR3 is 16 amino acids. Germline-derived CDR1 and CDR2 are MNHEY and SVGAGI. V was pared by 4 bases and J by 9 bases, with 10 bases of the junction left unmatched.

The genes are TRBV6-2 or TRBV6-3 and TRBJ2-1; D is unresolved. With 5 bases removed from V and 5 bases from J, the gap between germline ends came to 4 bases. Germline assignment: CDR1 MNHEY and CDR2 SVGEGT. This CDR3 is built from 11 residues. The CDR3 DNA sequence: TGTGCCAGCAGTCCCGACAATGAGCAGTTCTTC. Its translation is CASSPDNEQFF.

CDR3 sequence reads: CASTTQGGVAGELFF. The CDR3 DNA reads as TGTGCCAGTACCACACAGGGTGGGGTAGCCGGGGAGCTGTTTTTT. The V and J genes are TRBV19 and TRBJ2-2; TRBD1 is a possible D gene (6 bases). The germline V gene has CDR1 LNHDA and CDR2 SQIVND (reference sequence). Trimming left V 7 bases short and J 6 bases short, with 18 bases between. The length of the CDR3 is 15 residues.

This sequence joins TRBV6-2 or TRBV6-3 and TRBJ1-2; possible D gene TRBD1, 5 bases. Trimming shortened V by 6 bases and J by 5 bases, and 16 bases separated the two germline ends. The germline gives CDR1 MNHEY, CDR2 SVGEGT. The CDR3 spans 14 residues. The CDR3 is CASSILRGSYGYTF. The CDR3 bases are TGTGCCAGCAGCATACTACGGGGGTCGTATGGCTACACCTTC.

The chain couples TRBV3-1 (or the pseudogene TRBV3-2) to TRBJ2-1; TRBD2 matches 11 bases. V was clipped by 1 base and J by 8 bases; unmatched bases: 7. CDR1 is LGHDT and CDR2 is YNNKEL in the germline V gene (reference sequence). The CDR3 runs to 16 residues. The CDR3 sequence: CASSQAGSGGVDEQFF. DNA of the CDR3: TGTGCCAGCAGCCAAGCTGGTAGCGGGGGGGTTGATGAGCAGTTCTTC.

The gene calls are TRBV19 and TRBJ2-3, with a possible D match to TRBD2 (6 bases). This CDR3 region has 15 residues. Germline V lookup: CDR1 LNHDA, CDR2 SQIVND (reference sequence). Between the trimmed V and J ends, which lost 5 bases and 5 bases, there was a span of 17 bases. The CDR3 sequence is CASSGRESIRDTQYF. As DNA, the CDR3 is TGTGCCAGTAGTGGTCGGGAGTCGATCAGAGATACGCAGTATTTT.